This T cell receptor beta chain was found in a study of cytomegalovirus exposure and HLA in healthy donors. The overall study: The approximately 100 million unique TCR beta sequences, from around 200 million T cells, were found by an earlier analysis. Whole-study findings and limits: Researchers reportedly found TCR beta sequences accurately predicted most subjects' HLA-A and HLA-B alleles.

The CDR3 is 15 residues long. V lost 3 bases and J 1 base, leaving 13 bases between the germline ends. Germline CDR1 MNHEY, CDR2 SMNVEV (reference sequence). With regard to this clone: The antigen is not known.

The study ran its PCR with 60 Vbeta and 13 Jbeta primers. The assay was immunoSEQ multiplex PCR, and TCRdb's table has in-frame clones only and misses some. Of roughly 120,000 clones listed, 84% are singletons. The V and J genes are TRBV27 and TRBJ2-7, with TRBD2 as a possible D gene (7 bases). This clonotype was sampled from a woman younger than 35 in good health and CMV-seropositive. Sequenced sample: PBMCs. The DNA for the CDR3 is TGTGCCAGCAGTTTTGGGGGGGGCGGGTCCTACGAGCAGTACTTC. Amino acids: CASSFGGGGSYEQYF.